Following are 25 T cell receptor beta chains from one sample sequenced in a study of shared clonotypes between healthy human individuals. Measured with immunoSEQ multiplex PCR; TCRdb has only the in-frame clones, and not every one. The profile covers about a million clones, with 65% to 80% appearing a single time and 1.2% to 1.5% taken by the ten largest. The sequenced sample was memory CD4+ T cells sorted from blood. Subset denoted: CD45RA-negative fraction. All receptors derive from a man in his late teens or twenties in good health.

The gene calls are TRBV28 and TRBJ1-1; D is unresolved. V was cut by 6 bases and J by 1 base, with 15 bases left in between. This CDR3 contains 15 residues. The V gene's germline CDR1 is MDHEN and CDR2 SYDVKM. The CDR3 sequence is CASSPTRTANTEAFF. The CDR3 nucleotides are TGTGCCAGCAGCCCTACCAGGACCGCGAACACTGAAGCTTTCTTT.

This clone was counted between two and nine times. The CDR3 here is CASSPPTSVTGELFF. The CDR3 DNA reads as TGTGCCAGCAGCCCCCCGACTAGCGTCACCGGGGAGCTGTTTTTT. The chain combines TRBV5-6 with TRBJ2-2; 8 nucleotides line up with TRBD2. V was pared by 4 bases and J by 4 bases, with 6 bases of the junction left unmatched. The CDR3 consists of 15 residues. CDR1 is SGHDT and CDR2 is YYEEEE in the germline V gene.

The CDR3 here is CASSIHTGAYTEAFF. CDR3 DNA: TGTGCCAGTAGTATTCATACCGGGGCCTACACTGAAGCTTTCTTT. The V gene is TRBV19, the J gene TRBJ1-1; D perhaps matches TRBD1 (5 bases). The CDR3 is 15 amino acids. Looked up from germline, CDR1 is LNHDA and CDR2 is SQIVND (reference sequence). V lost 3 bases and J 3 bases, leaving 14 bases between the germline ends.

The chain joins TRBV28 to TRBJ1-1, with a possible D match to TRBD1 (6 bases). CDR3 size: 13 residues. Germline CDR1 and CDR2: MDHEN and SYDVKM. The germline V and J ends were trimmed by 10 bases and 4 bases, with 16 bases remaining between them. CDR3 coding DNA: TGTGCCATTAAGGGGGGGCTGAGCACTGAAGCTTTCTTT. Translating gives CAIKGGLSTEAFF.

The V gene is TRBV2, the J gene TRBJ1-6; TRBD1 is a possible D gene (5 bases). The CDR3 is 14 amino acids. V was trimmed by 2 bases and J by 7 bases, leaving 9 bases between them. Germline values: CDR1 SNHLY, CDR2 FYNNEI. In DNA form, the CDR3 reads TGTGCCAGCAGTGAATTTCAGGGAAATTCACCCCTCCACTTT. It translates to CASSEFQGNSPLHF.

The chain uses TRBV9 and TRBJ1-4; 9 bases are shared with TRBD1. The CDR3 has 19 residues. The germline CDR1 and CDR2 sequences are SGDLS and YYNGEE. V shed 6 bases, J shed 3 bases, and the junction held 18 bases outside the gene matches. The CDR3, as DNA: TGTGCCAGCACCCCAGAAATCTCCGGGACAGGGCCGGCTAATGAAAAACTGTTTTTT. Protein product: CASTPEISGTGPANEKLFF.

This chain connects TRBV5-1 to TRBJ2-2; TRBD1 aligns across 7 bases. CDR3 size: 15 residues. CDR1 and CDR2 (germline): SGHRS, YFSETQ. V was pared by 7 bases and J by 0 bases, with 6 bases of the junction left unmatched. In DNA form, the CDR3 reads TGCGCCAGCGGCGAGACAGGGACGAACACCGGGGAGCTGTTTTTT. This translates into CASGETGTNTGELFF.

The sample holds a few counts of this clone. The sample carries other DNA sequences with the same CDR3. CDR3 nucleotide sequence: TGTGCCAGCAGCTTAGTCAATGAGCAGTTCTTC. This sequence encodes CASSLVNEQFF. V is TRBV7-2 and J is TRBJ2-1; D remains ambiguous. Germline loops: CDR1 SGHTA, CDR2 FQGNSA. Trimming cost V 1 base and J 6 bases, with 1 base left between them. This CDR3 contains 11 residues.

The chain uses TRBV7-9 and TRBJ2-1; D gene ambiguous. This CDR3 contains 15 residues. V was cut by 5 bases and J by 4 bases, with 15 bases left in between. Germline V gene sequence: CDR1 SEHNR, CDR2 FQNEAQ (reference sequence). CDR3 DNA sequence: TGTGCCAGCAGCCCGCTGGCTCCTAATTACAATGAGCAGTTCTTC. This gives the protein CASSPLAPNYNEQFF.

About this clone: Other DNA sequences within the sample encode an identical CDR3. The chain employs TRBV11-2 and TRBJ2-3; unclear D gene. Per the germline V gene, CDR1 is SGHAT and CDR2 is FQNNGV. Trimming pared 1 base from V and 1 base from J, leaving 3 bases between. The CDR3 runs to 13 residues. The CDR3 loop is CASSLGGTDTQYF. The CDR3 nucleotides are TGTGCCAGCAGCTTAGGGGGCACAGATACGCAGTATTTT.

This clone is a singleton in its sample. CDR3 nucleotide sequence: TGTGCCAGCAGTGAAAACGCAGGGGGCTACGCGCCCCAGCATTTT. Its translation is CASSENAGGYAPQHF. The chain couples TRBV6-1 to TRBJ1-5, with TRBD1 identical over 8 bases. CDR3 length: 15 residues. Looked up from germline, CDR1 is MNHNS and CDR2 is SASEGT. Losses at the gene ends were 2 bases for V and 9 bases for J; bases not matched to a gene: 9.

The chain recombines TRBV15 with TRBJ2-3, with D hard to call. The germline CDR1 and CDR2 sequences are LNHNV and YYDKDF (reference sequence). Trimming left V 0 bases short and J 5 bases short, with 3 bases between. CDR3 length equals 12 residues. CDR3 sequence reads: CATSREVDTQYF. Here the CDR3 DNA reads TGTGCCACCAGCAGAGAGGTAGATACGCAGTATTTT.

The V gene is TRBV30, the J gene TRBJ2-5; D is unresolved. Germline CDR1 and CDR2: GTSNPN and SVGIG (reference sequence). V was clipped by 2 bases and J by 4 bases, with 11 bases between them. The CDR3 sequence is 13 residues long. CDR3 DNA sequence: TGTGCCTGGAGTCCAACTATCCGAGAGACCCAGTACTTC. Amino acid sequence: CAWSPTIRETQYF.

The genes are TRBV14 and TRBJ1-3; weak D call: TRBD1 (6 bases). Germline V CDR1 and CDR2: SGHDN, FVKESK. V gave up 3 bases and J gave up 0 bases, with 12 bases separating them. The CDR3 length is 16 residues. The CDR3 bases are TGTGCCAGCAGCCATCGACAGGCATCCTCTGGAAACACCATATATTTT. Translating gives CASSHRQASSGNTIYF.

J is TRBJ2-5 and V is TRBV5-1, with D possibly matching TRBD1 (6 bases). The CDR3 covers 14 residues. Germline loops: CDR1 SGHRS, CDR2 YFSETQ. V lost 0 bases, J lost 4 bases, and 10 bases lay in between. CDR3 sequence: CASSLEDRTETQYF. The CDR3 DNA reads as TGCGCCAGCAGCTTGGAGGACAGAACAGAGACCCAGTACTTC.

The table lists this clone with a few counts. V gene TRBV9 combines with J gene TRBJ1-5, with 11 nucleotides matching TRBD1. This CDR3 region has 15 residues. Germline CDR1 is SGDLS and CDR2 is YYNGEE. V lost 0 bases to trimming and J lost 9 bases; unmatched junction nucleotides: 5. CDR3 DNA: TGTGCCAGCAGCGTAGGGACAGGGGGCCTAGGGCCCCAGCATTTT. As protein: CASSVGTGGLGPQHF.

The chain recombines TRBV5-6 with TRBJ2-5; D unclear. The CDR3 is made up of 15 amino acids. V was cut by 4 bases and J by 2 bases, with 15 bases left in between. Germline V gene lookup returns CDR1 SGHDT and CDR2 YYEEEE. This chain's CDR3 is CASSLGPADQETQYF. CDR3 bases: TGTGCCAGCAGCCTGGGCCCGGCGGATCAAGAGACCCAGTACTTC.

The chain couples TRBV25-1 to TRBJ1-6; D gene unclear. Germline values: CDR1 MGHDK, CDR2 SYGVNS. The CDR3 loop spans 12 amino acids. V lost 5 bases to trimming and J lost 13 bases, with 12 bases between them. The CDR3 protein is CASSSAGGPLHF. The CDR3, as DNA: TGTGCCAGCAGTTCGGCAGGTGGGCCCCTCCACTTT.

The V and J genes are TRBV19 and TRBJ2-3; D might be TRBD2 (5 bases). V was cut by 6 bases and J by 0 bases, with 19 bases left in between. This CDR3 spans 17 amino acids. The germline CDR1 and CDR2 sequences are LNHDA and SQIVND (reference sequence). The CDR3 sequence is CASSRSGFGFSTDTQYF. CDR3 bases: TGTGCCAGTAGCCGGAGCGGCTTTGGTTTTAGCACAGATACGCAGTATTTT.

J is TRBJ2-1 and V is TRBV15, with D possibly being TRBD2 (6 bases). This CDR3 spans 16 amino acids. Trimming cost V 5 bases and J 3 bases, with 17 bases left between them. Germline CDR1 is LNHNV and CDR2 is YYDKDF (reference sequence). The CDR3 DNA reads as TGTGCCACCAGCGGCTCTTCGGGGGACTTCTACAATGAGCAGTTCTTC. Translation: CATSGSSGDFYNEQFF.

The chain couples TRBV6-4 to TRBJ2-1; 9 nucleotides align to TRBD1. Trimming took 5 bases from V and 4 from J; bases not matched to a gene: 3. The CDR3 spans 14 residues. Germline V lookup: CDR1 MRHNA, CDR2 SNTAGT. The DNA of the CDR3 is TGTGCCAGCAGTCCCGGGACAGGGTACAATGAGCAGTTCTTC. Encoded protein: CASSPGTGYNEQFF.

In regard to this clone: Other nucleotide sequences from this sample produce the same CDR3. The J gene is TRBJ1-5, the V gene TRBV5-1; possibly TRBD1 for D (6 bases). Germline loops: CDR1 SGHRS, CDR2 YFSETQ. The ends were cut back, 0 bases at V and 5 bases at J, with 6 bases in the middle. The CDR3 runs 13 residues. The CDR3 loop is CASSLAGDQPQHF. In DNA form, the CDR3 reads TGCGCCAGCAGCTTGGCAGGGGATCAGCCCCAGCATTTT.

This chain uses TRBV18 with TRBJ1-6; D is possibly TRBD1 (5 bases). Germline values: CDR1 KGHSH, CDR2 LQKENI. Trimming removed 4 bases at V and 7 bases at J, with 14 bases between. The CDR3 runs to 15 residues. CDR3 in DNA: TGTGCCAGCTCACGCGGGACGGAGAACAATTCACCCCTCCACTTT. Its protein is CASSRGTENNSPLHF.

The rearrangement joins TRBV2 to TRBJ2-2; 7 bases fit TRBD1. The J segment lost 1 base and the V segment lost 2 bases, leaving 4 bases of the junction unmatched. CDR3 length: 16 residues. Germline V gene data show CDR1 as SNHLY and CDR2 as FYNNEI. The CDR3 DNA reads TGTGCCAGCAGTGAATTAGGGGGCCGGAACACCGGGGAGCTGTTTTTT. Protein: CASSELGGRNTGELFF.

CDR3 nucleotides: TGCAGCGTTGAAAGTTGGTTTCAGGGGGGTAACTATGGCTACACCTTC. This translates into CSVESWFQGGNYGYTF. The rearrangement links TRBV29-1 to TRBJ1-2, with 7 positions matching TRBD1. J gave up 1 base and V 2 bases, and 10 bases lay outside the gene matches. This CDR3 is built from 16 residues. From germline, CDR1 is SQVTM and CDR2 ANQGSEA. The variable domain in full, with the rest retrieved from reference TRBV29-1 and TRBJ1-2, is SAVISQKPSRDICQRGTSLTIQCQVDSQVTMMFWYRQQPGQSLTLIATANQGSEATYESGFVIDKFPISRPNLTFSTLTVSNMSPEDSSIYLCSVESWFQGGNYGYTFGSGTRLTVV.